The 20 T cell receptor beta chains presented below share a single source sample, sequenced in a study of blood T cell repertoires in COVID-19. The protocol was immunoSEQ multiplex PCR, while the TCRdb copy is restricted to in-frame clones and leaves out a portion. Counted here are some 250,000 clones, approximately 90% occurring once; the ten biggest clones make up 7.2%. Sequencing was performed on peripheral blood. Source of these receptors: a man aged 55 to 70 who had recovered from COVID-19.

The genes are TRBV5-1 and TRBJ1-2, with D unclear. With 0 bases removed from V and 5 bases from J, the gap between germline ends came to 8 bases. There are 13 residues in the CDR3. Germline V gene lookup returns CDR1 SGHRS and CDR2 YFSETQ. CDR3 loop: CASSLAVEYGYTF. As DNA, the CDR3 is TGCGCCAGCAGCTTGGCAGTGGAGTATGGCTACACCTTC.

This chain joins TRBV6-2 or TRBV6-3 and TRBJ2-1; 9 bases fit TRBD1. CDR3 length: 15 residues. J was trimmed by 1 base and V by 4 bases; bases with no gene match: 2. Germline V gives CDR1 MNHEY, CDR2 SVGEGT. In nucleotides, the CDR3 is TGTGCCAGCAGTTGGGACAGGGAATCCTACAATGAGCAGTTCTTC. This translates into CASSWDRESYNEQFF.

This clone was observed a few times. The chain recombines TRBV4-1 with TRBJ2-7, with D hard to call. The CDR3 length is 13 residues. Trimming left V 1 base short and J 3 bases short, with 7 bases between. Per germline, CDR1 MGHRA and CDR2 YSYEKL. CDR3 nucleotide sequence: TGCGCCAGCAGCCAAGTGCTGAGCTACGAGCAGTACTTC. It translates to CASSQVLSYEQYF.

Here the CDR3 DNA reads TGTGCCAGCAGCTTGGGACTAGCGAATGAGCAGTTCTTC. It translates to CASSLGLANEQFF. This chain joins TRBV5-8 and TRBJ2-1; TRBD2 aligns across 8 bases. Germline CDR1 is SGHTS and CDR2 is YDEGEE. V trimming: 0 bases; J trimming: 7 bases; junction bases outside the gene matches: 0. This CDR3 region has 13 residues.

The rearrangement uses TRBV7-8 and TRBJ1-5; no reliable D call. Trimming left V 5 bases short and J 6 bases short, with 17 bases between. Germline lookup yields CDR1 SGHVS and CDR2 FQNEAQ. The CDR3 sequence is 15 residues long. This CDR3 reads CASSKSGSASQPQHF. CDR3 DNA: TGTGCCAGCAGCAAAAGCGGGAGTGCCAGTCAGCCCCAGCATTTT.

The chain links TRBV5-6 to TRBJ1-5; no reliable D call. This CDR3 comprises 16 residues. Germline CDR1 and CDR2: SGHDT and YYEEEE. Trimming removed 2 bases at V and 0 bases at J, with 12 bases between. CDR3 nucleotides: TGTGCCAGCAGCTTCGGCGGGCTTTATAGCAATCAGCCCCAGCATTTT. This encodes CASSFGGLYSNQPQHF. The variable domain in full, with the rest retrieved from reference TRBV5-6 and TRBJ1-5, is DAGVTQSPTHLIKTRGQQVTLRCSPKSGHDTVSWYQQALGQGPQFIFQYYEEEERQRGNFPDRFSGHQFPNYSSELNVNALLLGDSALYLCASSFGGLYSNQPQHFGDGTRLSIL.

The chain joins TRBV7-9 to TRBJ2-4; a weak D match, TRBD2 (6 bases). V lost 1 base and J lost 3, with 13 bases in between. From germline, CDR1 is SEHNR and CDR2 FQNEAQ (reference sequence). The CDR3 is made up of 16 amino acids. This CDR3 is CASSLGLGGGKNIQYF. The CDR3 nucleotides are TGTGCCAGCAGCTTAGGTCTGGGAGGAGGCAAAAACATTCAGTACTTC.

The chain recombines TRBV9 with TRBJ2-5; TRBD1 matches 11 bases. Trimming cost V 2 bases and J 4 bases; bases outside gene matches: 7. Per germline, CDR1 SGDLS and CDR2 YYNGEE. The CDR3 runs 16 residues. CDR3 residues: CASSVRTGGVGETQYF. DNA for the CDR3: TGTGCCAGCAGCGTTCGGACAGGGGGCGTGGGAGAGACCCAGTACTTC.

The gene calls are TRBV12-5 and TRBJ1-6, with TRBD1 identical over 8 bases. After removal of 4 bases from V and 12 bases from J, the junction contained 5 bases not matched to a gene. Germline CDR1 is LGHNT and CDR2 is FRNRAP. The CDR3 length is 13 residues. The CDR3 sequence is CASGWGTGGPLHF. For the CDR3, the DNA is TGTGCTAGTGGTTGGGGAACAGGGGGACCCCTCCACTTT.

V usage is TRBV2 and J usage is TRBJ2-1; perhaps TRBD1 as D (6 bases). The CDR3 consists of 11 residues. The germline V and J ends were trimmed by 6 bases and 13 bases, with 13 bases remaining between them. CDR1 is SNHLY and CDR2 is FYNNEI in the germline V gene. The CDR3 reads CASSQGKNQFF. The CDR3 DNA is TGTGCCAGCAGCCAGGGGAAAAACCAGTTCTTC. The complete variable domain, with remaining parts taken from reference TRBV2 and TRBJ2-1, reads EPEVTQTPSHQVTQMGQEVILRCVPISNHLYFYWYRQILGQKVEFLVSFYNNEISEKSEIFDDQFSVERPDGSNFTLKIRSTKLEDSAMYFCASSQGKNQFFGPGTRLTVL.

V usage is TRBV19 and J usage is TRBJ2-2, with D unresolved. V lost 3 bases to trimming and J lost 3 bases, with 11 bases between them. The length of the CDR3 is 15 residues. The germline CDR1 and CDR2 sequences are LNHDA and SQIVND (reference sequence). Here the CDR3 reads CASSIGSRHTGELFF. For the CDR3, the DNA is TGTGCCAGTAGTATTGGCTCCAGGCACACCGGGGAGCTGTTTTTT.

This clone showed up just once. This sequence joins TRBV3-1 (or the pseudogene TRBV3-2) and TRBJ1-2; possibly TRBD1 for D (5 bases). V shed 3 bases and J shed 4 bases, with 9 bases lying between them. The CDR3 has 13 amino acids. Germline V gives CDR1 LGHDT, CDR2 YNNKEL (reference sequence). Written as DNA, the CDR3 is TGTGCCAGCAGCCAGGGCGGGGGCTATGGCTACACCTTC. Encoded protein: CASSQGGGYGYTF.

This clone was detected once. The chain carries TRBV30 and TRBJ1-3; D is ambiguous. Germline CDR1 and CDR2: GTSNPN and SVGIG (reference sequence). The CDR3 totals 13 residues. V was cut by 5 bases and J by 0 bases, with 8 bases left in between. The CDR3 bases are TGTGCCTGGGGAGACGGCTCTGGAAACACCATATATTTT. Amino acid sequence: CAWGDGSGNTIYF.

The genes are TRBV27 and TRBJ1-1; a possible D gene is TRBD1 (6 bases). Germline lookup yields CDR1 MNHEY and CDR2 SMNVEV (reference sequence). V lost 6 bases and J 2 bases, leaving 13 bases between the germline ends. This CDR3 comprises 14 residues. This CDR3 reads CASSHTGLNTEAFF. The CDR3 coding sequence is TGTGCCAGCAGCCACACAGGGTTAAACACTGAAGCTTTCTTT.

V gene TRBV7-6 combines with J gene TRBJ2-2, with D possibly being TRBD2 (7 bases). Germline V gene lookup returns CDR1 SGHVS and CDR2 FNYEAQ. Trimming took 1 base from V and 0 from J, leaving 18 bases between them. The CDR3 contains 19 residues. The CDR3 protein is CASSLVVRGRTTNTGELFF. In DNA, the CDR3 is TGTGCCAGCAGCTTAGTGGTGCGGGGGCGCACAACGAACACCGGGGAGCTGTTTTTT.

The chain recombines TRBV6-5 with TRBJ2-7, with 8 bases identical to TRBD1. CDR1 and CDR2 from the germline V gene are MNHEY and SVGAGI. V dropped 6 bases and J dropped 4; count of bases not matched to a gene: 5. This CDR3 spans 13 amino acids. CDR3 bases: TGTGCCAGCAGCCGGGACAGGATGTACGAGCAGTACTTC. Amino acid sequence: CASSRDRMYEQYF.

The rearrangement joins TRBV5-1 to TRBJ2-3, with D perhaps matching TRBD1 (6 bases). V shed 2 bases and J shed 0 bases, with 13 bases lying between them. This CDR3 is built from 16 residues. From germline, CDR1 is SGHRS and CDR2 YFSETQ. The CDR3 reads CASSFGQYTSTDTQYF. CDR3 bases: TGCGCCAGCAGCTTTGGACAGTACACCAGCACAGATACGCAGTATTTT. The variable domain in full, with the rest retrieved from reference TRBV5-1 and TRBJ2-3, is KAGVTQTPRYLIKTRGQQVTLSCSPISGHRSVSWYQQTPGQGLQFLFEYFSETQRNKGNFPGRFSGRQFSNSRSEMNVSTLELGDSALYLCASSFGQYTSTDTQYFGPGTRLTVL.

This chain joins TRBV12-3 or TRBV12-4 and TRBJ2-1; the match to TRBD2 covers 8 bases. CDR3 length: 13 amino acids. J was trimmed by 9 bases and V by 6 bases; bases with no gene match: 7. The CDR3 region has the DNA TGTGCCAGCAGGGGGGGGACTAGAGGTGAGCAGTTCTTC. Residues: CASRGGTRGEQFF.

J is TRBJ1-3 and V is TRBV18, with 11 positions matching TRBD1. The V gene end was trimmed by 6 bases and the J gene end by 0 bases; junction bases not matched to a gene: 7. Germline loops: CDR1 KGHSH, CDR2 LQKENI. There are 17 residues in the CDR3. CDR3 DNA sequence: TGTGCCAGCTCTCTTGGACAGGGGGCCTTCTCTGGAAACACCATATATTTT. Encoded protein: CASSLGQGAFSGNTIYF. Full variable domain (outside the CDR3, taken from reference TRBV18 and TRBJ1-3): NAGVMQNPRHLVRRRGQEARLRCSPMKGHSHVYWYRQLPEEGLKFMVYLQKENIIDESGMPKERFSAEFPKEGPSILRIQQVVRGDSAAYFCASSLGQGAFSGNTIYFGEGSWLTVV.

The rearrangement uses TRBV19 and TRBJ2-1; 9 nucleotides line up with TRBD2. CDR1 is LNHDA, CDR2 SQIVND, per germline (reference sequence). The CDR3 spans 15 residues. The V and J ends lost 3 bases and 1 base, in that order; junction bases with no gene match: 1. The CDR3 loop reads CASSMTSGSYNEQFF. CDR3 coding DNA: TGTGCCAGTAGTATGACTAGCGGATCCTACAATGAGCAGTTCTTC.